These 30 T cell receptor beta chains were all obtained from the same sample, sequenced in a study of T cell responses to AZD1222 COVID-19 vaccine. Clones were read by immunoSEQ multiplex PCR, and TCRdb kept only the in-frame ones, dropping some. The repertoire consists of roughly 160,000 clones, with roughly 90% occurring once and the leading ten covering about 4.3%. Sequencing used peripheral blood, obtained 28 days after the second AZD1222 dose. Every receptor here comes from an adult who received the AZD1222 COVID-19 vaccine.

The gene calls are TRBV4-3 and TRBJ2-1; no clear D gene. The germline gives CDR1 LGHNA, CDR2 YSLEER. V was clipped by 1 base and J by 9 bases, with 4 bases between them. The CDR3 runs to 11 residues. CDR3 amino acids: CASSQGSEQFF. In nucleotides, the CDR3 is TGCGCCAGCAGCCAAGGGTCTGAGCAGTTCTTC.

V is TRBV30 and J is TRBJ1-5, with TRBD1 matching over 12 bases. Looked up from germline, CDR1 is GTSNPN and CDR2 is SVGIG (reference sequence). J gave up 4 bases and V 2 bases, and 3 bases lay outside the gene matches. The CDR3 consists of 15 residues. The CDR3 loop is CAWSMGQGANQPQHF. DNA for the CDR3: TGTGCCTGGAGTATGGGACAGGGGGCGAATCAGCCCCAGCATTTT.

This clone was picked up one time. V usage is TRBV7-9 and J usage is TRBJ1-1; D is uncertain. There are 14 residues in the CDR3. The ends were cut back, 3 bases at V and 4 bases at J, with 12 bases in the middle. Looked up from germline, CDR1 is SEHNR and CDR2 is FQNEAQ (reference sequence). CDR3 nucleotide sequence: TGTGCCAGCAGCTTTGGGGTGGGGTTCACTGAAGCTTTCTTT. This gives the protein CASSFGVGFTEAFF.

This clone was found once. This chain uses TRBV6-5 with TRBJ2-1; D gene ambiguous. Deletions cut 6 bases from V and 8 bases from J, with 14 bases between. Germline V gene data show CDR1 as MNHEY and CDR2 as SVGAGI. This CDR3 is 13 amino acids long. The CDR3 nucleotides are TGTGCCAGCAGCTCGGTGCCTTCGGATGAGCAGTTCTTC. As protein: CASSSVPSDEQFF.

The V call is TRBV20-1, the J call TRBJ2-1, with D unclear. Looked up from germline, CDR1 is DFQATT and CDR2 is SNEGSKA (reference sequence). The CDR3 contains 11 residues. The V and J ends lost 6 bases and 6 bases respectively, with 9 bases between them. The CDR3 spells CSAPTSNEQFF. In DNA, the CDR3 is TGCAGTGCGCCTACAAGCAATGAGCAGTTCTTC.

This rearrangement joins TRBV5-1 to TRBJ1-2, with TRBD1 identical over 8 bases. The CDR3 is 13 residues long. The germline V gene has CDR1 SGHRS and CDR2 YFSETQ. V lost 4 bases to trimming and J lost 5 bases; unmatched junction nucleotides: 4. The CDR3 sequence is CASSLRTGYGYTF. The CDR3 DNA sequence: TGCGCCAGCAGCCTGAGGACAGGGTATGGCTACACCTTC.

CDR3 DNA sequence: TGCGCCAGCAGCTTGGGGACGGGGGCTAATGAAAAACTGTTTTTT. This codes for CASSLGTGANEKLFF. The chain carries TRBV5-1 and TRBJ1-4, with D possibly TRBD1 on 5 matching bases. V was cut by 0 bases and J by 3 bases, with 9 bases left in between. The CDR3 contains 15 residues. Germline values: CDR1 SGHRS, CDR2 YFSETQ.

The chain is built from TRBV29-1 and TRBJ2-1; TRBD1 matches at 7 bases. V trimming: 4 bases; J trimming: 7 bases; junction bases outside the gene matches: 4. Looked up from germline, CDR1 is SQVTM and CDR2 is ANQGSEA. This CDR3 is 12 amino acids long. DNA for the CDR3: TGCAGCGTTGCCCCGGACAGGAATGAGCAGTTCTTC. Translation: CSVAPDRNEQFF.

This clone was observed a single time. V gene TRBV7-2 combines with J gene TRBJ2-4; TRBD2 matches at 13 bases. The J segment lost 0 bases and the V segment lost 5 bases, leaving 7 bases of the junction unmatched. This CDR3 contains 18 residues. Germline CDR1 is SGHTA and CDR2 is FQGNSA. CDR3 in amino acids: CASSPGLAGALAKNIQYF. The CDR3 nucleotides read TGTGCCAGCAGCCCAGGACTAGCGGGGGCCCTAGCCAAAAACATTCAGTACTTC.

This clone was counted once. The chain links TRBV20-1 to TRBJ1-2; TRBD1 is a possible D gene (6 bases). Germline CDR1 is DFQATT and CDR2 is SNEGSKA (reference sequence). With 5 bases removed from V and 8 bases from J, the gap between germline ends came to 12 bases. CDR3 length equals 11 residues. CDR3: CSAVQGTGYTF. The CDR3 bases are TGCAGTGCTGTACAGGGAACCGGCTACACCTTC.

V and J are TRBV6-2 or TRBV6-3 and TRBJ1-1, with D unclear. The CDR3 contains 12 residues. From germline, CDR1 is MNHEY and CDR2 SVGEGT. The ends were cut back, 2 bases at V and 1 base at J, with 2 bases in the middle. The CDR3 DNA reads as TGTGCCAGCAGTTACGCGAACACTGAAGCTTTCTTT. The encoded protein is CASSYANTEAFF.

V is TRBV6-5 and J is TRBJ1-2; D uncertain. The germline CDR1 and CDR2 sequences are MNHEY and SVGAGI. The ends were cut back, 10 bases at V and 2 bases at J, with 11 bases in the middle. The CDR3 sequence is 12 residues long. CDR3 sequence reads: CATSITNYGYTF. In DNA form, the CDR3 reads TGTGCCACCTCAATTACCAACTATGGCTACACCTTC.

The chain joins TRBV7-3 to TRBJ2-1; no reliable D call. Germline loops: CDR1 SGHTA, CDR2 FQGTGA. The length of the CDR3 is 15 residues. V was cut by 4 bases and J by 6 bases, with 16 bases left in between. This chain's CDR3 is CASSSQSRHFNEQFF. The CDR3 DNA reads TGTGCCAGCAGCTCCCAGTCTAGACATTTCAATGAGCAGTTCTTC.

CDR3 sequence reads: CASSHGSSGANVLTF. CDR3 sequence (DNA): TGTGCCAGCAGCCACGGTAGCTCTGGGGCCAACGTCCTGACTTTC. The rearrangement joins TRBV6-5 to TRBJ2-6; D unresolved. CDR1 is MNHEY, CDR2 SVGAGI, per germline. The CDR3 is made up of 15 amino acids. Trimming removed 6 bases at V and 0 bases at J, with 9 bases between.

The chain recombines TRBV19 with TRBJ2-2, with TRBD1 as a possible D gene (5 bases). Germline CDR1 and CDR2: LNHDA and SQIVND (reference sequence). This CDR3 contains 13 residues. V was clipped by 8 bases and J by 6 bases, with 13 bases between them. CDR3 amino acids: CASQDQGSGELFF. For the CDR3, the DNA is TGTGCCAGTCAGGACCAGGGCTCCGGGGAGCTGTTTTTT.

The chain recombines TRBV10-3 with TRBJ1-1; D unclear. Trimming pared 10 bases from V and 0 bases from J, leaving 12 bases between. The CDR3 sequence is 13 residues long. Germline V CDR1 and CDR2: ENHRY, SYGVKD. CDR3 DNA: TGTGCCAGGCGGGCGGGGTTGAACACTGAAGCTTTCTTT. This translates into CARRAGLNTEAFF.

The CDR3 here is CASSSGVSINEQYF. The CDR3 DNA reads as TGTGCCAGCAGCTCGGGGGTGTCTATCAACGAGCAGTACTTC. The J gene is TRBJ2-7, the V gene TRBV5-4, with D tentatively TRBD2 (6 bases). Germline V gene lookup returns CDR1 SGHNT and CDR2 YYREEE (reference sequence). CDR3 length: 14 residues. The ends were cut back, 3 bases at V and 5 bases at J, with 15 bases in the middle.

The chain uses TRBV5-1 and TRBJ1-1; no clear D. From germline, CDR1 is SGHRS and CDR2 YFSETQ. V lost 4 bases and J 0 bases, leaving 10 bases between the germline ends. This CDR3 is built from 14 residues. The CDR3 DNA is TGCGCCAGCAGCCCCCTGGGCATGAACACTGAAGCTTTCTTT. Its translation: CASSPLGMNTEAFF.

The chain recombines TRBV12-3 or TRBV12-4 with TRBJ2-4; a possible D gene is TRBD1 (5 bases). The CDR3 spans 12 residues. Trimming left V 6 bases short and J 5 bases short, with 8 bases between. CDR3 nucleotide sequence: TGTGCCAGCAGACAGGCGGAAAACATTCAGTACTTC. Translating gives CASRQAENIQYF.

The CDR3 here is CAWGTAIYEQYF. The CDR3 nucleotides read TGTGCCTGGGGGACAGCCATATACGAGCAGTACTTC. This sequence joins TRBV30 and TRBJ2-7, with 7 bases that match TRBD1. The germline V gene encodes CDR1 GTSNPN and CDR2 SVGIG (reference sequence). V lost 5 bases to trimming and J lost 4 bases; unmatched junction nucleotides: 5. The CDR3 contains 12 residues. Variable domain in full (rest from reference TRBV30 and TRBJ2-7): SQTIHQWPATLVQPVGSPLSLECTVEGTSNPNLYWYRQAAGRGLQLLFYSVGIGQISSEVPQNLSASRPQDRQFILSSKKLLLSDSGFYLCAWGTAIYEQYFGPGTRLTVT.

This chain joins TRBV7-2 and TRBJ1-1; TRBD1 is a possible D gene (6 bases). The CDR3 contains 17 residues. The germline V and J ends were trimmed by 3 bases and 5 bases, with 22 bases remaining between them. Germline CDR1 reads SGHTA; CDR2 reads FQGNSA. CDR3 loop: CASSLRSGATRSTEAFF. CDR3 nucleotides: TGTGCCAGCAGCTTGAGATCGGGGGCCACTCGGAGTACTGAAGCTTTCTTT.

Remarks on this clone: This specimen includes other DNA sequences encoding the same CDR3. This chain uses TRBV30 with TRBJ2-7; no clear D gene. CDR1 GTSNPN and CDR2 SVGIG come from the germline V gene (reference sequence). CDR3 length equals 11 residues. V was pared by 0 bases and J by 6 bases, with 6 bases between. CDR3 sequence (DNA): TGTGCCTGGAGTGTACGGTCCGAGCAGTACTTC. This translates into CAWSVRSEQYF.

The CDR3: CASSYGISGSWPQHF. The CDR3 nucleotides are TGTGCCAGCAGTTACGGTATCAGTGGGTCGTGGCCCCAGCATTTT. V gene TRBV6-6 combines with J gene TRBJ1-5, with D unclear. This CDR3 has 15 residues. CDR1 is MNHNY, CDR2 SVGAGI, per germline (reference sequence). V lost 2 bases and J lost 9, with 17 bases in between.

This clone was counted a single time. This chain connects TRBV12-3 or TRBV12-4 to TRBJ2-1; D perhaps matches TRBD2 (5 bases). V lost 7 bases to trimming and J lost 3 bases, with 10 bases between them. This CDR3 is built from 13 residues. For the CDR3, the DNA is TGTGCCAGCAAGGACGGGGTCTACAATGAGCAGTTCTTC. It encodes CASKDGVYNEQFF.

The V and J genes are TRBV10-2 and TRBJ1-2; 10 bases are a match to TRBD1. Looked up from germline, CDR1 is WSHSY and CDR2 is SAAADI. The junction had 4 bases not matched to a gene; V was cut back by 2 bases and J by 7 bases. This CDR3 is built from 14 residues. In DNA form, the CDR3 reads TGCGCCAGCAGTGAGATCGGACAGGGGGGTGGCTACACCTTC. This gives the protein CASSEIGQGGGYTF.

This clone appeared once. This chain links TRBV3-1 (or the pseudogene TRBV3-2) with TRBJ1-6, with unresolved D. CDR3 size: 13 residues. Between the trimmed V and J ends, which lost 1 base and 10 bases, there was a span of 8 bases. The germline V gene has CDR1 LGHDT and CDR2 YNNKEL (reference sequence). The CDR3 is CASSQARSSPLHF. The DNA of the CDR3 is TGTGCCAGCAGCCAAGCAAGATCCTCACCCCTCCACTTT.

The V and J genes are TRBV7-9 and TRBJ2-2; no clear D gene. V lost 11 bases to trimming and J lost 7 bases, with 8 bases between them. The V gene's germline CDR1 is SEHNR and CDR2 FQNEAQ (reference sequence). The CDR3 contains 10 residues. The chain's CDR3 is CAHGVGELFF. The CDR3 nucleotides read TGTGCCCACGGTGTCGGGGAGCTGTTTTTT.

This clone appeared a single time. The rearrangement joins TRBV6-5 to TRBJ1-4; unclear D gene. The germline CDR1 and CDR2 sequences are MNHEY and SVGAGI. The CDR3 length is 15 residues. Trimming cost V 7 bases and J 6 bases, with 18 bases left between them. CDR3 amino acids: CASTQLGRADEKLFF. The CDR3 coding sequence is TGTGCCAGCACCCAATTAGGGCGGGCGGATGAAAAACTGTTTTTT.

The chain joins TRBV5-1 to TRBJ1-1, with TRBD1 identical over 7 bases. CDR1 is SGHRS, CDR2 YFSETQ, per germline. The CDR3 has 15 amino acids. With 4 bases clipped from V and 1 base from J, the junction kept 7 bases outside the gene matches. The CDR3 here is CASSPNRGGNTEAFF. CDR3 in DNA: TGCGCCAGCAGCCCAAACAGGGGAGGGAACACTGAAGCTTTCTTT.

The chain couples TRBV5-1 to TRBJ1-1; 7 bases align to TRBD1. CDR1 and CDR2 (germline): SGHRS, YFSETQ. This CDR3 is 14 amino acids long. V lost 4 bases to trimming and J lost 4 bases; unmatched junction nucleotides: 7. CDR3 region: CASSPSDRATEAFF. The CDR3 DNA reads TGCGCCAGCAGCCCCTCAGACAGGGCCACTGAAGCTTTCTTT.